A selection of T cell receptor beta chains follows, all from one sample in a study of T cell repertoires in cytomegalovirus infection. TCRdb re-called the reads with MiXCR, one entry per CDR3 protein. The data show around 430,000 distinct CDR3 sequences, about 44% seen once. Their recognized antigens are unknown. This specimen consisted of cultured PBMCs, obtained from culture after CMV antigen stimulation. The receptors here all came from a human donor in good health (CMV status not recorded). Some clones in this sample may be carry-over from other donors' samples. CDR3s include the opening cysteine and the closing phenylalanine or tryptophan. The D gene is left open where the match is weak. Clone size is stated in some rows and not others, as once, few, many or a class when expanded.

TRBJ1-2,NA,NA,TRBV28,CASSLTQGDYGYTF,TGTGCCAGCAGTTTAACACAGGGAGACTATGGCTACACCTTC
TRBJ2-3,NA,few,TRBV6-5,CASSRGAVERDTQYF,TGTGCCAGCAGCCGCGGAGCAGTAGAACGAGATACGCAGTATTTT
TRBJ2-5,NA,few,TRBV11-2,CASSLEGPFPGETQYF,TGTGCCAGCAGCTTGGAAGGACCCTTCCCGGGAGAGACCCAGTACTTC
TRBJ2-7,NA,few,TRBV10-1,CASSESIGNSYEQYF,TGCGCCAGCAGTGAGTCGATCGGGAACTCCTACGAGCAGTACTTC
TRBJ2-7,TRBD1,few,TRBV7-2,CASSVRDRKPYEQYF,TGTGCCAGCAGCGTCCGGGACAGAAAGCCCTACGAGCAGTACTTC
TRBJ2-7,TRBD1,NA,TRBV4-1,CASSSSTGLMYEQYF,TGCGCCAGCAGCTCCTCGACAGGGTTAATGTACGAGCAGTACTTC
TRBJ1-4,NA,NA,TRBV11-2,CASSLGGDQKLFF,TGTGCCAGCAGCTTAGGAGGGGATCAAAAACTGTTTTTT
TRBJ2-1,NA,NA,TRBV7-9,CASSHRESGPLYNEQFF,TGTGCCAGCAGCCACCGGGAGAGCGGACCTCTCTACAATGAGCAGTTCTTC
TRBJ2-7,TRBD1,NA,TRBV20-1,CSGRTGVGEQYF,TGCAGTGGTCGGACAGGGGTAGGCGAGCAGTACTTC
TRBJ2-1,NA,NA,TRBV3-1,CASSRPGTPKYNEQFF,TGTGCCAGCAGCCGACCCGGGACACCGAAGTACAATGAGCAGTTCTTC
TRBJ2-5,TRBD1,NA,TRBV6-1,CASNKQGWMAQYF,TGTGCCAGCAATAAACAGGGGTGGATGGCCCAGTACTTC
TRBJ2-5,TRBD1,NA,TRBV11-2,CASSPTGQEETQYF,TGTGCCAGCAGCCCCACGGGACAGGAAGAGACCCAGTACTTC
TRBJ2-1,NA,few,TRBV7-2,CASSLSADEQFF,TGTGCCAGCAGCTTATCCGCGGATGAGCAGTTCTTC
TRBJ1-6,NA,NA,TRBV12-3/TRBV12-4,CASSPDGANSPLHF,TGTGCCAGCAGTCCCGACGGAGCAAATTCACCCCTCCACTTT
TRBJ1-1,TRBD1,NA,TRBV7-2,CASSLGRTGANTEAFF,TGTGCCAGCAGCTTAGGACGTACAGGGGCAAACACTGAAGCTTTCTTT